This T cell receptor beta chain emerged from a study of shared clonotypes between healthy human individuals. Points on this clone: Other DNA sequences in the sample encode the same CDR3.

Germline assignment: CDR1 SGHRS and CDR2 YFSETQ. The V end was cut by 3 bases, the J end by 1 base, with 10 bases between. The CDR3 runs 14 residues. The data were produced by immunoSEQ multiplex PCR, yet TCRdb's version contains in-frame clones alone and is incomplete. This table has more than 2,000,000 clones, more than 80% appearing once. The source of this sequence is a man between 18 and 29 years old in good health. Some clones in this sample may be carry-over from other donors' samples. The sample consisted of naive CD4+ T cells from PBMCs. Subset here: CD45RA+ positively selected. V usage is TRBV5-1 and J usage is TRBJ1-1; D ambiguous. The CDR3 loop reads CASSSGGGNTEAFF. In DNA form, the CDR3 reads TGCGCCAGCAGCTCTGGTGGAGGGAACACTGAAGCTTTCTTT.